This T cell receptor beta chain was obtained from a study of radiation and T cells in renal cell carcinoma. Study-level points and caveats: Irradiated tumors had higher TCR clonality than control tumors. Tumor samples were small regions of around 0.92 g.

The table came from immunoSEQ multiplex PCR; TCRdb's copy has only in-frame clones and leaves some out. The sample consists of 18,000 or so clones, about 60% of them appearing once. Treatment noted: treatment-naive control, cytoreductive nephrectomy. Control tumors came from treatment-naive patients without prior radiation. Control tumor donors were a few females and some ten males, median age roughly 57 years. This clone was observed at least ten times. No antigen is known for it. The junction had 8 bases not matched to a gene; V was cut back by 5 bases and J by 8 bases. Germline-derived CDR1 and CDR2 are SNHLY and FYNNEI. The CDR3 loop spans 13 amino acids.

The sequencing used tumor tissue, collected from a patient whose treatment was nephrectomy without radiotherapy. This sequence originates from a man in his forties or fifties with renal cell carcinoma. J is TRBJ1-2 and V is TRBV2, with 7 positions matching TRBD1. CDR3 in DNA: TGTGCCAGCAGTCTAAACAGGGGAGTGGGCTACACCTTC. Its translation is CASSLNRGVGYTF.